The present T cell receptor (beta chain) was sequenced within a study of blood T cell repertoires in COVID-19. Clones were read by immunoSEQ multiplex PCR, and TCRdb kept only the in-frame ones, dropping some. The sample shows more than 150,000 clones, approximately 85% of them seen only once. Looked up from germline, CDR1 is LNHDA and CDR2 is SQIVND (reference sequence). The CDR3 extends over 12 amino acids. V was pared by 9 bases and J by 1 base, with 2 bases of the junction left unmatched. Cohort 3 donors counted as recovered after two negative PCRs, clearance, or resolved symptoms. This clone was observed once.

Material for sequencing was PBMCs or T cells enriched from blood (not recorded which). The chain carries TRBV19 and TRBJ1-1; 7 nucleotides line up with TRBD1. The TCR originated in a man aged 35-49 years who had recovered from COVID-19. The CDR3 here is CASRTGNTEAFF. CDR3 DNA: TGTGCCAGCCGGACAGGGAACACTGAAGCTTTCTTT.